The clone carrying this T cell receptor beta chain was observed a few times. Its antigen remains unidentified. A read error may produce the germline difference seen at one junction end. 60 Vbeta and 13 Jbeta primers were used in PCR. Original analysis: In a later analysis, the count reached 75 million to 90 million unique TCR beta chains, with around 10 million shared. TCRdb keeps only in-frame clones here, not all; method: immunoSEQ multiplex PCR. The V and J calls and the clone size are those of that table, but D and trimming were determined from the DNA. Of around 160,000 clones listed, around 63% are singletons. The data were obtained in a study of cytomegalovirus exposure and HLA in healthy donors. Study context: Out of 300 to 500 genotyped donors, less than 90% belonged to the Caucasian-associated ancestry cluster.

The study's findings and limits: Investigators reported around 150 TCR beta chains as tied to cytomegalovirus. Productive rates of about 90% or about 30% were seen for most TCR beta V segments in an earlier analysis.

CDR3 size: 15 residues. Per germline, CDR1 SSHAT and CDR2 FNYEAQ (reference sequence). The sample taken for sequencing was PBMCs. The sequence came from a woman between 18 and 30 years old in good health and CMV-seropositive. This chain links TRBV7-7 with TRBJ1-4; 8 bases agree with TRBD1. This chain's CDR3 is CASSLRAGGTEKLFF. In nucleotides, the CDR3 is TGTGCTAGCAGCTTAAGGGCAGGGGGCACTGAAAAACTGTTTTTT. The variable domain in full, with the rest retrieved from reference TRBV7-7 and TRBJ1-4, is GAGVSQSPRYKVTKRGQDVTLRCDPISSHATLYWYQQALGQGPEFLTYFNYEAQPDKSGLPSDRFSAERPEGSISTLTIQRTEQRDSAMYRCASSLRAGGTEKLFFGSGTQLSVL.